This T cell receptor (beta chain) was identified in a study of OX40 agonist ivuxolimab in advanced cancers. At the level of the whole study: Ivuxolimab, which targeted the costimulatory receptor OX40 (CD134), was an agonistic, fully human IgG2 monoclonal antibody. The paper reports the monotherapy dose-escalation portion (N ≈ 50 patients) of the phase I ivuxolimab trial. Prior anti-PD-1, anti-PD-L1 or anti-CTLA-4 therapy was permitted, and checkpoint inhibitors had been received by around 40% of dose-escalation patients. Intravenous ivuxolimab was administered to patients every 2 weeks at six dose levels: 0.01, 0.1, 0.3, 1.5, 3 and 10 mg/kg. Partial responses occurred in three dose-escalation patients: two with cutaneous melanoma and one with hepatocellular carcinoma. The purpose of peripheral TCRbeta sequencing was to test whether ivuxolimab changed TCR sequence diversity and led to clonal T-cell expansion. Of the roughly 54 patients in dose escalation, 19 had hepatocellular carcinoma, around 15 had melanoma, 9 had renal cell carcinoma and 9 had head and neck cancer. A male proportion of roughly 85% and a mean age of approximately 55 years, ranging from about 20 to 85, were recorded for the dose-escalation cohort. Overall study results and their limits: Low levels of normalized T-cell clonal expansion were also shown by some nonresponding patients. At doses of 0.1 to 3.0 mg/kg, clonal expansion of both CD4+ and CD8+ blood T cells was observed from baseline to week 6. The antigen specificity of the peripheral T cells that underwent clonal expansion was not determined. In the 0.1-3.0 mg/kg groups, partial responders were among the patients with the lowest normalized peripheral clonal expansion, particularly in CD8+ T cells. On average, CD8+ T cells showed more expanded clones than CD4+ T cells after ivuxolimab.

Patients with a history of autoimmune disease or receiving systemic immunosuppression were excluded from the trial. In every dose cohort, peripheral blood was drawn for TCR sequencing at baseline, cycle 4 day 1, and cycle 7 day 1. The samples were taken from a phase I, first-in-human, multicenter, open-label dose-escalation trial of ivuxolimab. Adults with locally advanced or metastatic melanoma, renal cell carcinoma, hepatocellular carcinoma or head and neck squamous cell carcinoma were enrolled in the trial. Before TCR sequencing, CD4+ and CD8+ T cells were separately sorted from peripheral blood. For this clone: Its antigen is not yet known. This likely comes from a read error, as the CDR3 has no conserved phenylalanine or tryptophan at its end.

From V the trimming removes 6 bases and from J it removes 4 bases, while the gene matches leave 6 bases of the junction unaccounted for. Ends included, the CDR3 has 13 residues. Of all the DNA, just the CDR3 is kept, 39 bases in frame from base 1. The germline V gene sets CDR1 to SGHDT and CDR2 to YYEEEE. Genomic DNA was isolated from the sorted cells so that the TCRbeta CDR3 region could be sequenced. The immunoSEQ Assay was used to sequence the TCRbeta CDR3 regions. As stored in TCRdb, this immuneACCESS dataset retains in-frame rearrangements with V and J assigned. A fraction of the clones does not appear; measured against another copy, unresolved V genes explain less than half of the discrepancy, and the remainder lacks a known reason. Recorded for this sample are 50,000 to 60,000 clones; more than 85% of them occurred a single time. The top ten clonotypes cover about 14% of the sample.

The sequence was collected from an adult with an advanced solid tumor such as melanoma, head and neck, liver or kidney cancer. The chain joins TRBV5-6 to TRBJ1-2, and TRBD1 matches 7 of the central bases. The sequenced sample was CD4+ or CD8+ T cells sorted from blood, obtained in a trial of the OX40 agonist ivuxolimab. Read as DNA, the sequence is TGTGCCAGCACCTGGACAGGCGGCTATGGCTACACCCTC. Its protein is CASTWTGGYGYTL.